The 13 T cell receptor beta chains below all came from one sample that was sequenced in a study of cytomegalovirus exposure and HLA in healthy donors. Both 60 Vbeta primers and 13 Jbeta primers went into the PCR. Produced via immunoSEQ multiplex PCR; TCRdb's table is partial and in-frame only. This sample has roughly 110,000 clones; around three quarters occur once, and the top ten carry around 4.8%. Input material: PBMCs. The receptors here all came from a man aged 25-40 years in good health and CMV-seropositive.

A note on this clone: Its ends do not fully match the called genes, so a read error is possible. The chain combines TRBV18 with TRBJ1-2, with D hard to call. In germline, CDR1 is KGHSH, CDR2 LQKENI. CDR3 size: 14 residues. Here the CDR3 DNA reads TGTGCCAGCTCACCACTCGGGAACCTGGATGGCTACCCCTTC. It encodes CASSPLGNLDGYPF.

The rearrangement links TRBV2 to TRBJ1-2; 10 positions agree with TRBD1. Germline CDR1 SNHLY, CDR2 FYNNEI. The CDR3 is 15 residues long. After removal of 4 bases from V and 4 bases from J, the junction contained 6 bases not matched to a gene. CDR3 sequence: CASSAARTGGYGYTF. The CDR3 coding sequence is TGTGCCAGCAGTGCCGCTCGGACAGGGGGCTATGGCTACACCTTC.

CDR3 sequence (DNA): TGTGCCAGCAGTGAAGCCCCGACAGGGATGGGTGAAAAACTGTTTTTT. Amino acid sequence: CASSEAPTGMGEKLFF. The rearrangement links TRBV6-1 to TRBJ1-4; 7 bases are a match to TRBD1. The ends lost 0 bases at V and 7 bases at J; junction bases unmatched: 8. This CDR3 spans 16 amino acids. CDR1 and CDR2 from the germline V gene are MNHNS and SASEGT.

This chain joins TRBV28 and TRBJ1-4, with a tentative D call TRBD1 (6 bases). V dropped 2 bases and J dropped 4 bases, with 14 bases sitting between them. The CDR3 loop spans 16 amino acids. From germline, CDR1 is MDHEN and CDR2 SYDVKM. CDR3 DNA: TGTGCCAGCAGTTTAAAGACCGGACAGTTTAATGAAAAACTGTTTTTT. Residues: CASSLKTGQFNEKLFF.

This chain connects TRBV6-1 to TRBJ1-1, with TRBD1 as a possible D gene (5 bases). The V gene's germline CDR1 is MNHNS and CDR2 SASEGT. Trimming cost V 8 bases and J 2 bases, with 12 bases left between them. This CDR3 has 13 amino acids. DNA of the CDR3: TGTGCCAGCTCATCGACAGACAACACTGAAGCTTTCTTT. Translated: CASSSTDNTEAFF.

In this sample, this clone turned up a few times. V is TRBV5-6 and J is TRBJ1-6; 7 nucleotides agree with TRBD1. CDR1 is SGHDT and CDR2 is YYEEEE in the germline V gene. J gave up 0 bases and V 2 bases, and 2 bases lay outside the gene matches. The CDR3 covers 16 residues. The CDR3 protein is CASSLGGASYNSPLHF. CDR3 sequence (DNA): TGTGCCAGCAGCTTAGGGGGCGCCTCCTATAATTCACCCCTCCACTTT.

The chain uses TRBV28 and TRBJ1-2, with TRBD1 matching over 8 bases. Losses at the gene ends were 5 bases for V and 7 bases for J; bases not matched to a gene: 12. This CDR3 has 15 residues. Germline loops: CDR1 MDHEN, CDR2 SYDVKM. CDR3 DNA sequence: TGTGCCAGCAGTCCACCCCAGGACAGGGCGGGTGGCTACACCTTC. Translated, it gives CASSPPQDRAGGYTF.

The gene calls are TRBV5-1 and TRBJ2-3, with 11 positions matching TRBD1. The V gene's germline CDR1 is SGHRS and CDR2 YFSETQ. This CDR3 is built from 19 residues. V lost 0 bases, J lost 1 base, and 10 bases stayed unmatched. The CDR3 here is CASSLDHPGTGGGTDTQYF. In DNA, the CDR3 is TGCGCCAGCAGCTTGGACCACCCCGGGACAGGGGGAGGCACAGATACGCAGTATTTT.

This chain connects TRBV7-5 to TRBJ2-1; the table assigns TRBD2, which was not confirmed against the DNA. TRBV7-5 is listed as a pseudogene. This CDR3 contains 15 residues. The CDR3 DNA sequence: TGTGTCGGTCCAGTAGGTGGGAGGAGTTACAATGAGCAGTTCTTC. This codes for CVGPVGGRSYNEQFF.

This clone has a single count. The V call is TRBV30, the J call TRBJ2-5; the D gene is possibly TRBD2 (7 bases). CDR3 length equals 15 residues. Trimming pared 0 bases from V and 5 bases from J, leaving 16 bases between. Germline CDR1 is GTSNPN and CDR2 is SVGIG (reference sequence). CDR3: CAWSVLGGRGETQYF. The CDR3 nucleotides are TGTGCCTGGAGTGTACTCGGGGGGCGCGGGGAGACCCAGTACTTC.

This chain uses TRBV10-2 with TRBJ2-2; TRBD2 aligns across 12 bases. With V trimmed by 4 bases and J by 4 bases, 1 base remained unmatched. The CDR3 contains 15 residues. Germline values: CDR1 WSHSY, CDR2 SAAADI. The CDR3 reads CASSATSGSTGELFF. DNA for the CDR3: TGCGCCAGCAGTGCGACTAGCGGGAGCACCGGGGAGCTGTTTTTT.

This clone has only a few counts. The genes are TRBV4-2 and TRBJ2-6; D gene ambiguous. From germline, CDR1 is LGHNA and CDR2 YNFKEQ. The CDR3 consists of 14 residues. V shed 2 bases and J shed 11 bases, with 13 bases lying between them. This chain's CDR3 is CASSQRYTNDVLTF. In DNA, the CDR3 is TGTGCCAGCAGCCAACGTTACACCAACGACGTCCTGACTTTC.

CDR3 sequence reads: CASSQLFDRSFQPQHF. The CDR3 bases are TGCGCCAGCAGCCAGCTCTTCGACAGGTCCTTTCAGCCCCAGCATTTT. The chain links TRBV4-1 to TRBJ1-5; D perhaps matches TRBD1 (6 bases). The CDR3 length is 16 residues. Germline CDR1 reads MGHRA; CDR2 reads YSYEKL. V gave up 3 bases and J gave up 6 bases, with 18 bases separating them.